Below are 30 T cell receptor beta chains sequenced from a single sample in a study of shared clonotypes between healthy human individuals. Produced via immunoSEQ multiplex PCR; TCRdb's table is partial and in-frame only. The profile covers 950,000 to 1,200,000 clones, with about 80% appearing a single time and roughly 0.83% taken by the ten largest. Material for sequencing was memory CD4+ T cells from PBMCs. Documented subset: CD45RA-negative fraction. These TCRs come from a man between 18 and 35 years old in good health. Some clones in this sample may be carry-over from other donors' samples.

Only a few counts were recorded for this clone. The genes are TRBV2 and TRBJ1-5; D is perhaps TRBD1 (5 bases). Between the trimmed V and J ends, which lost 5 bases and 0 bases, there was a span of 11 bases. The germline V gene encodes CDR1 SNHLY and CDR2 FYNNEI. CDR3 length: 15 amino acids. CDR3 in amino acids: CASSQIRVSNQPQHF. The CDR3 nucleotides read TGTGCCAGCAGTCAAATCAGGGTTAGCAATCAGCCCCAGCATTTT. The entire variable domain, with the rest obtained from reference TRBV2 and TRBJ1-5, is as follows: EPEVTQTPSHQVTQMGQEVILRCVPISNHLYFYWYRQILGQKVEFLVSFYNNEISEKSEIFDDQFSVERPDGSNFTLKIRSTKLEDSAMYFCASSQIRVSNQPQHFGDGTRLSIL.

The V gene is TRBV7-2, the J gene TRBJ1-2; no clear D gene. This CDR3 has 12 residues. The ends were cut back, 3 bases at V and 6 bases at J, with 8 bases in the middle. Germline values: CDR1 SGHTA, CDR2 FQGNSA. CDR3 nucleotides: TGTGCCAGCAGCTTTTTTGGGGATGGCTACACCTTC. It specifies CASSFFGDGYTF.

Worth noting for this clone: Different DNA sequences within this sample yield the same CDR3. V and J are TRBV6-6 and TRBJ2-5, with D unclear. V shed 2 bases and J shed 2 bases, with 3 bases lying between them. CDR1 and CDR2 from the germline V gene are MNHNY and SVGAGI (reference sequence). The CDR3 has 12 amino acids. The CDR3 DNA follows: TGTGCCAGCAGTTACGGACAAGAGACCCAGTACTTC. Protein product: CASSYGQETQYF.

V gene TRBV5-4 combines with J gene TRBJ2-1; 7 nucleotides line up with TRBD2. The CDR3 spans 15 residues. Germline CDR1 reads SGHNT; CDR2 reads YYREEE (reference sequence). V dropped 1 base and J dropped 4; count of bases not matched to a gene: 5. The CDR3 DNA sequence: TGTGCCAGCAGCTTGAATCTAGCGGCGTACAATGAGCAGTTCTTC. It encodes CASSLNLAAYNEQFF.

This clone has only a few counts. This chain joins TRBV19 and TRBJ1-1; TRBD1 is a possible D gene (5 bases). V was clipped by 7 bases and J by 0 bases, with 12 bases between them. This CDR3 has 14 residues. The V gene's germline CDR1 is LNHDA and CDR2 SQIVND (reference sequence). The CDR3 nucleotides are TGTGCCAGTACCCCGGGACCGATGAACACTGAAGCTTTCTTT. Its protein product is CASTPGPMNTEAFF.

The CDR3 DNA reads TGTGCCAGCTCACCAACTGAAGAGACCCAGTACTTC. This codes for CASSPTEETQYF. The chain uses TRBV18 and TRBJ2-5; D call uncertain. V gave up 2 bases and J gave up 3 bases, with 4 bases separating them. Germline-derived CDR1 and CDR2 are KGHSH and LQKENI. The CDR3 length is 12 residues.

The chain recombines TRBV5-1 with TRBJ1-1; the match to TRBD1 covers 7 bases. CDR1 SGHRS and CDR2 YFSETQ come from the germline V gene. The CDR3 has 15 residues. Losses at the gene ends were 4 bases for V and 5 bases for J; bases not matched to a gene: 11. The DNA for the CDR3 is TGCGCCAGCAGCCCAAGACAGGGCGGACTGACTGAAGCTTTCTTT. This translates into CASSPRQGGLTEAFF.

This sequence joins TRBV5-4 and TRBJ1-4, with a weak D call TRBD1 (6 bases). The CDR3 is 14 residues long. Looked up from germline, CDR1 is SGHNT and CDR2 is YYREEE (reference sequence). V was clipped by 4 bases and J by 3 bases, with 10 bases between them. CDR3 protein: CASSTQGPNEKLFF. As DNA, the CDR3 is TGTGCCAGCAGCACACAGGGACCTAATGAAAAACTGTTTTTT.

This clone was found a few times. V usage is TRBV28 and J usage is TRBJ1-1; D is undetermined. V was clipped by 6 bases and J by 5 bases, with 7 bases between them. This CDR3 comprises 11 residues. From germline, CDR1 is MDHEN and CDR2 SYDVKM. CDR3 protein: CASSQLTEAFF. In DNA form, the CDR3 reads TGTGCCAGCAGCCAACTGACTGAAGCTTTCTTT.

This clone was counted between two and nine times. The chain joins TRBV6-6 to TRBJ2-5, with D uncertain. Germline V lookup: CDR1 MNHNY, CDR2 SVGAGI (reference sequence). This CDR3 spans 16 amino acids. With 5 bases removed from V and 0 bases from J, the gap between germline ends came to 16 bases. The CDR3 loop is CASSKFPQLYQETQYF. CDR3 DNA sequence: TGTGCCAGCAGTAAATTTCCACAGCTGTACCAAGAGACCCAGTACTTC.

The chain uses TRBV5-4 and TRBJ1-1, with 8 bases identical to TRBD1. CDR1 and CDR2 (germline): SGHNT, YYREEE (reference sequence). The V gene end was trimmed by 4 bases and the J gene end by 6 bases; junction bases not matched to a gene: 11. CDR3 length: 15 amino acids. Here the CDR3 reads CASSPQQGGASEAFF. The CDR3 DNA follows: TGTGCCAGCAGCCCTCAACAGGGGGGGGCCTCTGAAGCTTTCTTT.

As regards this clone: Distinct nucleotide sequences in the sample also encode this CDR3. This chain links TRBV11-3 with TRBJ2-7, with D unresolved. V was cut by 1 base and J by 0 bases, with 7 bases left in between. CDR3 length equals 14 residues. Per germline, CDR1 SGHNT and CDR2 YENEEA. The CDR3 protein is CASSLGGDSYEQYF. The CDR3 DNA reads TGTGCCAGCAGCTTAGGGGGTGACTCCTACGAGCAGTACTTC.

The chain recombines TRBV28 with TRBJ1-6, with 7 bases identical to TRBD1. V dropped 4 bases and J dropped 6; count of bases not matched to a gene: 9. CDR1 and CDR2 (germline): MDHEN, SYDVKM. This CDR3 spans 16 amino acids. CDR3 residues: CASSYWGAGGNSPLHF. The DNA of the CDR3 is TGTGCCAGCAGTTACTGGGGCGCAGGGGGTAATTCACCCCTCCACTTT.

The chain has TRBV28 and TRBJ1-5; a weak D match, TRBD1 (6 bases). CDR1 and CDR2 (germline): MDHEN, SYDVKM. This CDR3 contains 15 residues. V lost 5 bases and J 6 bases, leaving 17 bases between the germline ends. Written as DNA, the CDR3 is TGTGCCAGCAGTCCCAACAGGGTTCAGGGTCAGCCCCAGCATTTT. Translation: CASSPNRVQGQPQHF.

The sample holds one count of this clone. The CDR3 DNA sequence: TGTGCCAGCAGCAAAGAAACAGACATTGATCTTACTAGCACAGATACGCAGTATTTT. Translated: CASSKETDIDLTSTDTQYF. The chain joins TRBV21-1 to TRBJ2-3; the D call in the table, TRBD1, was not verified against the DNA. TRBV21-1 is assigned pseudogene status. The CDR3 runs 19 residues.

The gene calls are TRBV18 and TRBJ2-7; D possibly corresponds to TRBD2 (5 bases). This CDR3 has 14 amino acids. Germline CDR1 and CDR2: KGHSH and LQKENI. The V end was cut by 3 bases, the J end by 0 bases, with 9 bases between. As DNA, the CDR3 is TGTGCCAGCTCACCTTTAGAGGGCTCCTACGAGCAGTACTTC. Its protein product is CASSPLEGSYEQYF.

This chain joins TRBV7-2 and TRBJ2-4; 7 bases are shared with TRBD2. The CDR3 runs 14 residues. Per germline, CDR1 SGHTA and CDR2 FQGNSA. Unmatched junction bases numbered 4, after V lost 4 bases and J lost 4 bases. The CDR3 region is CASSSGGSKNIQYF. In DNA form, the CDR3 reads TGTGCCAGCAGCTCGGGAGGCAGTAAAAACATTCAGTACTTC.

The rearrangement uses TRBV18 and TRBJ2-3; maybe TRBD2 (6 bases). The germline V gene encodes CDR1 KGHSH and CDR2 LQKENI. V gave up 5 bases and J gave up 5 bases, with 29 bases separating them. This CDR3 spans 19 amino acids. As DNA, the CDR3 is TGTGCCAGCTCATCAGTTGGCCAGGGACTTCCCTCCTGGATAGATACGCAGTATTTT. Protein sequence: CASSSVGQGLPSWIDTQYF. The full variable domain, completed using reference TRBV18 and TRBJ2-3, is NAGVMQNPRHLVRRRGQEARLRCSPMKGHSHVYWYRQLPEEGLKFMVYLQKENIIDESGMPKERFSAEFPKEGPSILRIQQVVRGDSAAYFCASSSVGQGLPSWIDTQYFGPGTRLTVL.

The gene calls are TRBV6-1 and TRBJ1-2; 8 nucleotides align to TRBD1. The trim removed 6 bases at V and 8 bases at J, leaving 11 bases unmatched. The CDR3 contains 14 residues. Germline V gene lookup returns CDR1 MNHNS and CDR2 SASEGT. In DNA, the CDR3 is TGTGCCAGCAGGAAAAGACAGGGGTGGCGGGGCTACACCTTC. Protein product: CASRKRQGWRGYTF.

This clone was observed a few times. The chain joins TRBV27 to TRBJ2-1, with TRBD2 matching 12 bases. Germline assignment: CDR1 MNHEY and CDR2 SMNVEV (reference sequence). The CDR3 is 15 amino acids. V lost 5 bases, J lost 7 bases, and 6 bases stayed unmatched. The CDR3 bases are TGTGCCAGCAGTCCAGCCGGGACTAGCGGGAATGAGCAGTTCTTC. Its protein product is CASSPAGTSGNEQFF.

V is TRBV11-3 and J is TRBJ2-5, with 7 bases fitting TRBD2. This CDR3 is built from 16 residues. The ends lost 3 bases at V and 4 bases at J; junction bases unmatched: 11. The germline V gene has CDR1 SGHNT and CDR2 YENEEA. Here the CDR3 reads CASSLGREFSRETQYF. For the CDR3, the DNA is TGTGCCAGCAGCTTGGGGAGGGAATTTAGTCGAGAGACCCAGTACTTC.

As for this clone: This sample also contains other DNA sequences that code for the same CDR3. The chain uses TRBV5-1 and TRBJ2-5, with a tentative D call TRBD1 (7 bases). Trimming took off 4 bases at V and 5 bases at J, with 12 bases between the two ends. The CDR3 consists of 13 residues. Per germline, CDR1 SGHRS and CDR2 YFSETQ. For the CDR3, the DNA is TGCGCCAGCAGCCCAGGGGGGCGGGAGACCCAGTACTTC. This translates into CASSPGGRETQYF.

This clone showed up just once. V is TRBV5-1 and J is TRBJ1-1; tentative D call: TRBD1 (6 bases). Germline CDR1 reads SGHRS; CDR2 reads YFSETQ. The CDR3 length is 16 residues. With 4 bases removed from V and 3 bases from J, the gap between germline ends came to 19 bases. The DNA of the CDR3 is TGCGCCAGCAGCGCAGGGTGGGGGCAGAGGGACACTGAAGCTTTCTTT. Encoded protein: CASSAGWGQRDTEAFF.

This clone has only a few counts. This chain uses TRBV6-1 with TRBJ2-3; 7 bases match TRBD2. CDR3 length equals 14 residues. Germline trimming cut 11 bases from V and 1 base from J; bases unmatched to any gene: 9. Germline V gives CDR1 MNHNS, CDR2 SASEGT. For the CDR3, the DNA is TGTGCCCATCTGGAGGGAGGGGGCACAGATACGCAGTATTTT. This translates into CAHLEGGGTDTQYF.

This chain links TRBV11-3 with TRBJ2-7, with D maybe TRBD2 (5 bases). This CDR3 spans 13 amino acids. Looked up from germline, CDR1 is SGHNT and CDR2 is YENEEA. V was pared by 4 bases and J by 5 bases, with 12 bases between. The DNA for the CDR3 is TGTGCCAGCAGCTCCGGACCCGGGAACGAGCAGTACTTC. It is translated as CASSSGPGNEQYF.

This chain uses TRBV7-2 with TRBJ1-4; D is uncertain. The germline V gene encodes CDR1 SGHTA and CDR2 FQGNSA. The CDR3 has 14 residues. V lost 2 bases to trimming and J lost 8 bases, with 12 bases between them. The DNA of the CDR3 is TGTGCCAGCAGCTTAAACGGGGTGGAAGAAAAACTGTTTTTT. It codes for CASSLNGVEEKLFF.

The chain is built from TRBV5-4 and TRBJ1-4; no definite D call. The CDR3 covers 14 residues. Trimming shortened V by 5 bases and J by 7 bases, and 15 bases separated the two germline ends. The V gene's germline CDR1 is SGHNT and CDR2 YYREEE (reference sequence). The CDR3 DNA reads as TGTGCCAGCAGTCCGGAGGGAGGTAGTGAAAAACTGTTTTTT. This codes for CASSPEGGSEKLFF.

The chain carries TRBV2 and TRBJ2-1; TRBD2 matches 13 bases. CDR3 length: 19 residues. V gave up 4 bases and J gave up 4 bases; unmatched junction bases: 13. Germline assignment: CDR1 SNHLY and CDR2 FYNNEI. The CDR3 here is CASSGAGLAGSRAYNEQFF. The CDR3 nucleotides are TGTGCCAGCAGTGGGGCGGGACTAGCGGGATCAAGGGCTTACAATGAGCAGTTCTTC.

The chain joins TRBV19 to TRBJ2-5, with D perhaps matching TRBD1 or TRBD2 (5 bases each). Germline V gives CDR1 LNHDA, CDR2 SQIVND (reference sequence). This CDR3 is 13 amino acids long. V lost 2 bases, J lost 5 bases, and 9 bases lay in between. The CDR3 DNA is TGTGCCAGTAGTATATGGGGGTTCGAGACCCAGTACTTC. As protein: CASSIWGFETQYF. The full variable domain, completed using reference TRBV19 and TRBJ2-5, is DGGITQSPKYLFRKEGQNVTLSCEQNLNHDAMYWYRQDPGQGLRLIYYSQIVNDFQKGDIAEGYSVSREKKESFPLTVTSAQKNPTAFYLCASSIWGFETQYFGPGTRLLVL.

The chain recombines TRBV5-1 with TRBJ2-3, with 14 bases aligning to TRBD2. CDR1 is SGHRS, CDR2 YFSETQ, per germline. This CDR3 spans 16 amino acids. The junction had 4 bases not matched to a gene; V was cut back by 3 bases and J by 4 bases. CDR3 protein: CASSWMTSGRADTQYF. The CDR3 nucleotides read TGCGCCAGCAGCTGGATGACTAGCGGGAGGGCAGATACGCAGTATTTT.